The 2 T cell receptor beta chains listed next were all sequenced from one sample in a study of T-cell memory formation after mild COVID-19. TCRdb fed the 5' RACE reads into MiXCR, producing one record per CDR3 protein. The sample holds over 120,000 distinct CDR3 sequences; around 25% are singletons and the top ten take roughly 25%. Sequences were obtained from PBMCs or a T cell subset sorted from them (not recorded which). The receptors here all came from an adult woman who had mild COVID-19 (a few samples of this study predate the infection). Cell type and time point are not known.

This sequence joins TRBV20-1 and TRBJ2-7; D may correspond to TRBD1 or TRBD2 (5 bases each). The V end was cut by 0 bases, the J end by 4 bases, with 10 bases between. This CDR3 contains 13 residues. CDR1 is DFQATT, CDR2 SNEGSKA, per germline (reference sequence). The CDR3 nucleotides read TGCAGTGCTAGAGAGGTAGGGGAGTACGAGCAGTACTTC. Protein sequence: CSAREVGEYEQYF.

This clonotype was seen ten or more times. J is TRBJ2-1 and V is TRBV20-1, with D possibly TRBD1 on 5 matching bases. Per germline, CDR1 DFQATT and CDR2 SNEGSKA (reference sequence). Trimming stripped 0 bases from V and 5 bases from J, with 11 bases between. The CDR3 runs to 14 residues. Written as DNA, the CDR3 is TGCAGTGCTAGAGAAGGGGTATCCGACAATGAGCAGTTCTTC. This gives the protein CSAREGVSDNEQFF.